This TCR beta chain is from a study of blood T cell repertoires in COVID-19. Sequencing was performed with immunoSEQ multiplex PCR; in TCRdb, only in-frame clones are kept and a portion is missing. The table includes about 140,000 clones, about nine tenths detected once. Everyone who took part was about 18 to 90 years old, and they came from 24 US areas. CDR3 length equals 13 residues. The V gene's germline CDR1 is SGHAT and CDR2 FQNNGV. Trimming took off 1 base at V and 3 bases at J, with 7 bases between the two ends. This clonotype originated in a man between 60 and 75 years old who had recovered from COVID-19. The chain recombines TRBV11-2 with TRBJ2-7, with D hard to call. The sequencing sample was made of PBMCs or T cells enriched from blood (not recorded which). The CDR3 DNA is TGTGCCAGCAGCTTAGTCCTAAACTACGAGCAGTACTTC. This gives the protein CASSLVLNYEQYF. Using reference TRBV11-2 and TRBJ2-7 for the parts outside the CDR3, the full variable domain is EAGVAQSPRYKIIEKRQSVAFWCNPISGHATLYWYQQILGQGPKLLIQFQNNGVVDDSQLPKDRFSAERLKGVDSTLKIQPAKLEDSAVYLCASSLVLNYEQYFGPGTRLTVT.